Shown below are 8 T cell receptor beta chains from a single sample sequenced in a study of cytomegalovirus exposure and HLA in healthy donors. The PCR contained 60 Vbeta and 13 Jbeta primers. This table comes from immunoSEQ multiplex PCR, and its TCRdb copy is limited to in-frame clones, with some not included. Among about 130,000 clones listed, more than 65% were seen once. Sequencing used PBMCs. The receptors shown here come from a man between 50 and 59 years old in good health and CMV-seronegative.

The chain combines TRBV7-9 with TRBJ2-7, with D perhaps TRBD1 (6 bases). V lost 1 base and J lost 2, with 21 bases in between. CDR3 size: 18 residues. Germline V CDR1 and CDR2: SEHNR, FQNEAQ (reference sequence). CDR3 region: CASSLVSGPTGLTYEQYF. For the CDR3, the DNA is TGTGCCAGCAGCTTAGTCTCCGGCCCGACAGGACTTACCTACGAGCAGTACTTC.

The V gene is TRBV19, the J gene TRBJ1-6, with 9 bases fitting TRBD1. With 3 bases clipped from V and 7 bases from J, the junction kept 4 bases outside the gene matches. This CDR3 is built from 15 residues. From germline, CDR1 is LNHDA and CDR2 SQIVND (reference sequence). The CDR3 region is CASSILGQGNSPLHF. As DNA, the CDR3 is TGTGCCAGTAGTATCTTGGGACAGGGCAATTCACCCCTCCACTTT.

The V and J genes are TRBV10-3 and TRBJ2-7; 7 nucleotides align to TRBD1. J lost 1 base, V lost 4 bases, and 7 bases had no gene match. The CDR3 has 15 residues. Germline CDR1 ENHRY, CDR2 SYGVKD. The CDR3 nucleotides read TGTGCCATCAGTGTCCGGGACAGCCTTTCCTACGAGCAGTACTTC. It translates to CAISVRDSLSYEQYF.

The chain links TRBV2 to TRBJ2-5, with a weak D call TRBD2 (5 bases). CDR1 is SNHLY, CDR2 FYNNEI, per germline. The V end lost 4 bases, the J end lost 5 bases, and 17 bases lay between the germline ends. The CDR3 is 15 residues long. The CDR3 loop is CASSGDQLATETQYF. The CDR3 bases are TGTGCCAGCAGTGGAGATCAGCTAGCTACTGAGACCCAGTACTTC.

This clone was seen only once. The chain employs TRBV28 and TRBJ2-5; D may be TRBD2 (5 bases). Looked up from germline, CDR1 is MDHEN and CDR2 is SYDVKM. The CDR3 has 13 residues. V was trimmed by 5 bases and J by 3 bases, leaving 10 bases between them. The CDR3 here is CASSDRGKETQYF. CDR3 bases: TGTGCCAGCAGTGACCGGGGTAAAGAGACCCAGTACTTC.

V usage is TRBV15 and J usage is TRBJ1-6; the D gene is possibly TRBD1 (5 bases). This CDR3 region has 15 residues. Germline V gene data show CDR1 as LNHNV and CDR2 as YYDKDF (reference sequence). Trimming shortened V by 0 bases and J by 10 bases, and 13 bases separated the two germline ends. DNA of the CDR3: TGTGCCACCAGCAGAGATCGGGGGGGAAGATCACCCCTCCACTTT. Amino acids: CATSRDRGGRSPLHF.

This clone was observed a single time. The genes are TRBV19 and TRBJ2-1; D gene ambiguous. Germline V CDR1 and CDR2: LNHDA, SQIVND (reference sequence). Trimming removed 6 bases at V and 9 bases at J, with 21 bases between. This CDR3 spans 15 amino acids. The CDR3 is CASSLPRRGEIEQFF. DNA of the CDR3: TGTGCCAGTAGCCTTCCGCGCCGAGGTGAAATTGAGCAGTTCTTC.

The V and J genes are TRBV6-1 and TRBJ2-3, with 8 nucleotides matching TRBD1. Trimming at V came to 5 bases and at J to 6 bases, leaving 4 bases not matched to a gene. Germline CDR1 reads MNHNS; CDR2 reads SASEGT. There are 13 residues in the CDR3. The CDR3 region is CASSTDRGDTQYF. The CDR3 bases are TGTGCCAGCAGTACCGACAGGGGCGATACGCAGTATTTT.